The 29 T cell receptor beta chains below come from one sample, sequenced in a study of OX40 agonist ivuxolimab in advanced cancers. The table came from immunoSEQ multiplex PCR; TCRdb's copy has only in-frame clones and leaves some out. Of 15,000 to 25,000 clones listed, 65% to 70% were seen once; the top ten hold roughly an eighth. Sequencing was performed on CD4+ or CD8+ T cells sorted from blood, taken in a trial of the OX40 agonist ivuxolimab. The receptors originated from an adult with an advanced solid tumor such as melanoma, head and neck, liver or kidney cancer.

This clone turned up a few times. This chain's CDR3 is CASSFTITNTGELFF. The DNA of the CDR3 is TGTGCCAGCAGCTTCACCATCACGAACACCGGGGAGCTGTTTTTT. This chain joins TRBV7-6 and TRBJ2-2; unclear D gene. Trimming stripped 3 bases from V and 0 bases from J, with 8 bases between. Germline V CDR1 and CDR2: SGHVS, FNYEAQ. The CDR3 spans 15 residues.

This rearrangement joins TRBV28 to TRBJ1-1; D is undetermined. The CDR3 consists of 11 residues. Germline values: CDR1 MDHEN, CDR2 SYDVKM. V lost 6 bases and J 3 bases, leaving 5 bases between the germline ends. CDR3 loop: CASSPDTEAFF. As DNA, the CDR3 is TGTGCCAGCAGCCCTGACACTGAAGCTTTCTTT.

This chain joins TRBV9 and TRBJ2-1; a weak D match, TRBD2 (6 bases). Between the trimmed V and J ends, which lost 0 bases and 3 bases, there was a span of 10 bases. Germline values: CDR1 SGDLS, CDR2 YYNGEE. This CDR3 has 15 residues. CDR3 coding DNA: TGTGCCAGCAGCGTAGGTGGAGGGAACTACAATGAGCAGTTCTTC. Translation: CASSVGGGNYNEQFF.

The V call is TRBV9, the J call TRBJ1-6; possible D gene TRBD1, 5 bases. V lost 4 bases to trimming and J lost 7 bases, with 15 bases between them. The CDR3 consists of 15 residues. CDR1 and CDR2 (germline): SGDLS, YYNGEE. CDR3: CASSKTGEYNSPLHF. CDR3 sequence (DNA): TGTGCCAGCAGCAAAACAGGAGAATACAATTCACCCCTCCACTTT.

With regard to this clone: This specimen includes other DNA sequences encoding the same CDR3. The V call is TRBV27, the J call TRBJ2-7; 7 nucleotides match TRBD2. From germline, CDR1 is MNHEY and CDR2 SMNVEV (reference sequence). Trimming at V came to 6 bases and at J to 6 bases, leaving 2 bases not matched to a gene. The CDR3 spans 11 residues. CDR3 nucleotides: TGTGCCAGCAGGTGGGGGGGCGAGCAGTACTTC. Its protein is CASRWGGEQYF.

The J gene is TRBJ2-7, the V gene TRBV7-9, with D possibly called TRBD1 or TRBD2 (5 bases each). CDR1 is SEHNR and CDR2 is FQNEAQ in the germline V gene (reference sequence). The V and J ends lost 6 bases and 3 bases respectively, with 24 bases between them. CDR3 length: 17 amino acids. DNA of the CDR3: TGTGCCAGCAGTTCCACCGGGACCTCCGGCAACTACTACGAGCAGTACTTC. This translates into CASSSTGTSGNYYEQYF.

The genes are TRBV6-5 and TRBJ1-6; 11 nucleotides align to TRBD1. The trim removed 8 bases at V and 10 bases at J, leaving 7 bases unmatched. The CDR3 spans 14 residues. Germline CDR1 is MNHEY and CDR2 is SVGAGI. The CDR3, as DNA: TGTGCCAGCTGGACAGGGGGCTCCCGGTCACCCCTCCACTTT. Its translation is CASWTGGSRSPLHF.

This clone was recorded many times. The rearrangement links TRBV29-1 to TRBJ1-1; perhaps TRBD1 as D (6 bases). Germline CDR1 is SQVTM and CDR2 is ANQGSEA. This CDR3 spans 12 amino acids. Trimming removed 5 bases from V and 3 bases from J, with 10 bases in between. The CDR3 coding sequence is TGCAGCGTTAACGGGGGCTACACTGAAGCTTTCTTT. Encoded protein: CSVNGGYTEAFF.

V is TRBV7-4 and J is TRBJ2-7; TRBD1 might be the D (6 bases). The CDR3 covers 13 residues. Trimming pared 0 bases from V and 5 bases from J, leaving 8 bases between. Germline V gives CDR1 SGHVT, CDR2 SQSDAQ. In DNA, the CDR3 is TGTGCCAGCAGCTTAGCTGCAGGGGACGAGCAGTACTTC. It is translated as CASSLAAGDEQYF.

This chain links TRBV2 with TRBJ2-7; a possible D gene is TRBD2 (6 bases). CDR1 and CDR2 from the germline V gene are SNHLY and FYNNEI. There are 14 residues in the CDR3. V lost 4 bases and J lost 2, with 12 bases in between. The CDR3: CASSGIGTAYEQYF. The CDR3 region has the DNA TGTGCCAGCAGTGGGATTGGGACTGCCTACGAGCAGTACTTC.

This chain connects TRBV5-1 to TRBJ2-5; 12 nucleotides agree with TRBD2. The CDR3 runs to 15 residues. Germline CDR1 reads SGHRS; CDR2 reads YFSETQ. J lost 4 bases, V lost 4 bases, and 5 bases had no gene match. This CDR3 reads CASSPWTSGVETQYF. CDR3 in DNA: TGCGCCAGCAGCCCCTGGACTAGCGGGGTAGAGACCCAGTACTTC.

This chain links TRBV7-8 with TRBJ1-1, with D possibly TRBD1 on 5 matching bases. From germline, CDR1 is SGHVS and CDR2 FQNEAQ. There are 13 residues in the CDR3. V was trimmed by 3 bases and J by 6 bases, leaving 11 bases between them. The CDR3 region has the DNA TGTGCCAGCAGCTTGACCGGAGGGGCTGAAGCTTTCTTT. It translates to CASSLTGGAEAFF.

This clone was recorded many times. The rearrangement uses TRBV7-6 and TRBJ2-7; D possibly corresponds to TRBD2 (5 bases). With 3 bases removed from V and 6 bases from J, the gap between germline ends came to 15 bases. In germline, CDR1 is SGHVS, CDR2 FNYEAQ. CDR3 length equals 14 residues. The CDR3 region is CASSLPPGSSEQYF. CDR3 nucleotide sequence: TGTGCCAGCAGCTTGCCCCCGGGATCGAGCGAGCAGTACTTC.

The chain couples TRBV18 to TRBJ2-1, with 11 nucleotides matching TRBD2. The CDR3 runs to 15 residues. The ends lost 5 bases at V and 3 bases at J; junction bases unmatched: 3. CDR1 and CDR2 from the germline V gene are KGHSH and LQKENI. The CDR3 region is CASSSLAGDYNEQFF. The CDR3 DNA reads as TGTGCCAGCTCATCACTAGCGGGAGACTACAATGAGCAGTTCTTC.

The sample holds one count of this clone. V and J are TRBV19 and TRBJ2-5, with TRBD1 matching over 8 bases. The CDR3 runs 16 residues. The junction had 10 bases not matched to a gene; V was cut back by 2 bases and J by 5 bases. Germline values: CDR1 LNHDA, CDR2 SQIVND (reference sequence). CDR3 nucleotides: TGTGCCAGTAGTATAATTTATCAGGGGGCGCGGGAGACCCAGTACTTC. This codes for CASSIIYQGARETQYF.

The chain recombines TRBV11-2 with TRBJ2-7; a possible D gene is TRBD1 (7 bases). Deletions cut 5 bases from V and 4 bases from J, with 27 bases between. The V gene's germline CDR1 is SGHAT and CDR2 FQNNGV. The CDR3 spans 18 residues. CDR3 residues: CASSPTGAGLAGIYEQYF. The CDR3 DNA follows: TGTGCCAGCAGCCCTACAGGGGCGGGACTCGCCGGAATTTACGAGCAGTACTTC.

J is TRBJ2-7 and V is TRBV15; no clear D. The CDR3 has 13 amino acids. V shed 2 bases and J shed 4 bases, with 9 bases lying between them. The germline V gene encodes CDR1 LNHNV and CDR2 YYDKDF (reference sequence). The CDR3, as DNA: TGTGCCACCAGCAGAATAAGAAGATACGAGCAGTACTTC. This encodes CATSRIRRYEQYF.

Concerning this clone itself: Other DNA sequences in the same sample also yield this CDR3. The chain couples TRBV7-9 to TRBJ2-7; weak D call: TRBD1 (6 bases). CDR1 and CDR2 from the germline V gene are SEHNR and FQNEAQ (reference sequence). The ends were cut back, 1 base at V and 2 bases at J, with 6 bases in the middle. CDR3 length equals 13 residues. The CDR3 coding sequence is TGTGCCAGCAGCTTAGACAGGGCCTACGAGCAGTACTTC. Its translation is CASSLDRAYEQYF.

This clone appeared a few times. The rearrangement joins TRBV6-6 to TRBJ2-2, with 12 bases matching TRBD2. The CDR3 loop spans 16 amino acids. From germline, CDR1 is MNHNY and CDR2 SVGAGI (reference sequence). The ends lost 2 bases at V and 4 bases at J; junction bases unmatched: 2. Here the CDR3 DNA reads TGTGCCAGCAGTTACGGACTAGCGGGGCGCACCGGGGAGCTGTTTTTT. As protein: CASSYGLAGRTGELFF.

The chain uses TRBV6-5 and TRBJ2-1, with 9 bases identical to TRBD1. This CDR3 region has 14 residues. V dropped 5 bases and J dropped 8; count of bases not matched to a gene: 7. Germline V CDR1 and CDR2: MNHEY, SVGAGI. The CDR3 loop reads CASSPDRGLDEQFF. The CDR3 nucleotides read TGTGCCAGCAGTCCGGACAGGGGTTTAGATGAGCAGTTCTTC.

The rearrangement joins TRBV28 to TRBJ2-7; no reliable D call. The CDR3 consists of 11 residues. The germline V gene has CDR1 MDHEN and CDR2 SYDVKM. V was pared by 3 bases and J by 2 bases, with 2 bases between. The CDR3 bases are TGTGCCAGCAGTTTCACCTACGAGCAGTACTTC. This sequence encodes CASSFTYEQYF.

V usage is TRBV6-5 and J usage is TRBJ2-7; the D gene could be TRBD1 or TRBD2 (5 bases each). Germline V gives CDR1 MNHEY, CDR2 SVGAGI. The V and J ends lost 2 bases and 4 bases respectively, with 12 bases between them. This CDR3 has 14 residues. This chain's CDR3 is CASSYALGVYEQYF. For the CDR3, the DNA is TGTGCCAGCAGTTACGCCTTGGGGGTTTACGAGCAGTACTTC.

The chain has TRBV14 and TRBJ2-5, with D tentatively TRBD1 or TRBD2 (6 bases each). The V and J ends lost 1 base and 5 bases respectively, with 20 bases between them. Germline V gives CDR1 SGHDN, CDR2 FVKESK. CDR3 length: 17 amino acids. CDR3: CASSQGRWGAAGETQYF. CDR3 DNA sequence: TGTGCCAGCAGCCAAGGGCGCTGGGGGGCGGCGGGGGAGACCCAGTACTTC.

This clone has just a few counts. The chain uses TRBV6-6 and TRBJ1-5; 7 positions agree with TRBD1. V trimming: 8 bases; J trimming: 4 bases; junction bases outside the gene matches: 8. The CDR3 sequence is 14 residues long. CDR1 MNHNY and CDR2 SVGAGI come from the germline V gene (reference sequence). The CDR3, as DNA: TGTGCCAGCTGGGCAGGGGGGCTAAATCAGCCCCAGCATTTT. Translated, it gives CASWAGGLNQPQHF.

The chain joins TRBV7-9 to TRBJ2-1, with 9 bases fitting TRBD1. Germline V gene sequence: CDR1 SEHNR, CDR2 FQNEAQ (reference sequence). The CDR3 loop spans 15 amino acids. J lost 8 bases, V lost 7 bases, and 12 bases had no gene match. CDR3 bases: TGTGCCAGCATAATACCGGGACAGGGAGCGTATGAGCAGTTCTTC. The encoded protein is CASIIPGQGAYEQFF.

The chain links TRBV11-1 to TRBJ1-1; no definite D call. The CDR3 has 14 residues. Trimming stripped 0 bases from V and 0 bases from J, with 5 bases between. CDR1 and CDR2 (germline): SGHAT, FQDESV (reference sequence). The CDR3 spells CASSLARLNTEAFF. The DNA for the CDR3 is TGTGCCAGCAGCTTAGCGCGCCTGAACACTGAAGCTTTCTTT. Together with reference TRBV11-1 and TRBJ1-1, the CDR3 gives the full variable domain: EAEVAQSPRYKITEKSQAVAFWCDPISGHATLYWYRQILGQGPELLVQFQDESVVDDSQLPKDRFSAERLKGVDSTLKIQPAELGDSAMYLCASSLARLNTEAFFGQGTRLTVV.

The V gene is TRBV5-6, the J gene TRBJ2-3; the D gene could be TRBD1 or TRBD2 (6 bases each). V dropped 4 bases and J dropped 3 bases, with 18 bases sitting between them. This CDR3 has 16 residues. Germline V CDR1 and CDR2: SGHDT, YYEEEE. The CDR3 here is CASSPNGGRGTDTQYF. As DNA, the CDR3 is TGTGCCAGCAGCCCAAACGGGGGAAGGGGGACAGATACGCAGTATTTT. Full variable domain (missing parts from reference TRBV5-6 and TRBJ2-3): DAGVTQSPTHLIKTRGQQVTLRCSPKSGHDTVSWYQQALGQGPQFIFQYYEEEERQRGNFPDRFSGHQFPNYSSELNVNALLLGDSALYLCASSPNGGRGTDTQYFGPGTRLTVL.

This clone was observed a few times. The J gene is TRBJ2-2, the V gene TRBV6-5, with a tentative D call TRBD1 (5 bases). This CDR3 has 13 amino acids. V gave up 6 bases and J gave up 5 bases, with 10 bases separating them. Per germline, CDR1 MNHEY and CDR2 SVGAGI. CDR3 in DNA: TGTGCCAGCAGGCAGGGCGCAACCGGGGAGCTGTTTTTT. It translates to CASRQGATGELFF.

The sample holds one count of this clone. The chain recombines TRBV7-9 with TRBJ2-5; D perhaps matches TRBD2 (5 bases). The V and J ends lost 4 bases and 3 bases respectively, with 9 bases between them. Germline CDR1 is SEHNR and CDR2 is FQNEAQ (reference sequence). CDR3 length: 13 amino acids. CDR3 DNA: TGTGCCAGCAGCTCCGGACTTAAAGAGACCCAGTACTTC. Amino acids: CASSSGLKETQYF.